This T cell receptor (beta chain) was identified in a study of CD4+ T cells in melanoma (dated by TCRdb to between 2021 and 2024). Study-level background: Neoantigen-specific CD4+ T cells in human melanoma were what the study investigated.

About this clone itself: The antigen it binds to is not known. No per-base quality is available; no much larger clone lies one base away.

According to the germline V gene, CDR1 reads KGHSY and CDR2 reads FQNENV. Trimming takes 2 bases off V and 7 bases off J; junction bases not matched to a gene: 11. The CDR3, from cysteine to phenylalanine, totals 16 residues. The retained sequence is limited to the CDR3, 48 bases, with the frame set at the first base. Paper-wide results and their limitations: Diverse differentiation states were reported to be shown by neoantigen-specific CD4+ T cells in melanoma. Neoantigen-specific CD4+ T cells were reported to be correlated with the function of CD8+ T cells, macrophages and B cells.

The library was made by the immunoSEQ multiplex PCR assay. Here the immuneACCESS table is served through TCRdb, limited to in-frame sequences with V and J called. Missing clones are a known gap in these copies; in checked studies unresolved V genes cover under half, and the rest lacks a known reason. This sample comprises roughly 140,000 clones, around 90% of them detected only once. Together, the top ten hold 1.5% to 1.7% of the sample. The donors were people with melanoma. The sequence links TRBV16 to TRBJ2-1, and 7 junctional nucleotides match TRBD1. The source of this sequence is a human donor with melanoma. The base sequence is TGTGCCAGCAGCCAACAAGCGACAGGGTGGGTGAATGAGCAGTTCTTC. Its amino acids are CASSQQATGWVNEQFF.